This T cell receptor beta chain originates from a study of sequential checkpoint blockade in melanoma. Turning to the study itself: After both sequences, patients received maintenance nivolumab. TCRbeta immunosequencing was performed on DNA from roughly 90 pretreatment melanoma tumor samples. Roughly 23 patients had matched tumor biopsies before treatment and at week 13 after nivolumab or ipilimumab alone. Study results and caveats: For nivolumab-first patients, baseline tumor clonality was associated with response.

The CDR3 has 16 residues. Trimming stripped 0 bases from V and 0 bases from J, with 10 bases between. Germline V gene sequence: CDR1 MNHGY, CDR2 SAAAGT. The treatment denotes: randomized to nivolumab then ipilimumab (arm A) or the reverse (arm B). Sequenced by immunoSEQ multiplex PCR; TCRdb stores in-frame clones only, minus some. This table has about 19,000 clones, approximately 27% appearing once. Points on this clone: What it binds is not known.

The receptor was isolated from a human donor with melanoma. The V call is TRBV6-8, the J call TRBJ2-3; TRBD2 might be the D (5 bases). The sample consisted of tumor tissue (inferred from file names), taken from a patient given nivolumab and ipilimumab in sequence. CDR3 coding DNA: TGTGCCAGCAGTTACTCGATACAGCGGAGCACAGATACGCAGTATTTT. Translating it yields CASSYSIQRSTDTQYF.